This TCR beta chain was retrieved from a study of blood T cell repertoires in COVID-19. Study background: Both acute and convalescent COVID-19 samples were obtained from the United States, Italy and Spain.

The protocol was immunoSEQ multiplex PCR, while the TCRdb copy is restricted to in-frame clones and leaves out a portion. The sample has under 110,000 clones, 85% seen once; the top ten hold around 1.9%. This TCR came from a woman in her 70s with active or convalescent COVID-19. Specimen: peripheral blood.

The CDR3 protein is CASSQDTGKGNEQYF. Written as DNA, the CDR3 is TGCGCCAGCAGCCAAGATACAGGGAAAGGGAACGAGCAGTACTTC. The rearrangement uses TRBV4-3 and TRBJ2-7; perhaps TRBD1 as D (6 bases). The CDR3 totals 15 residues. Germline V gene sequence: CDR1 LGHNA, CDR2 YSLEER. V gave up 0 bases and J gave up 5 bases, with 14 bases separating them.